The present T cell receptor beta chain was sequenced within a study of cytomegalovirus exposure and HLA in healthy donors (dated by TCRdb to the late 2010s). Background on the whole study: An earlier analysis of several hundred of the donors reported about 250 Gb of sequence data and more than 90 million unique TCR beta sequences from around 200 million T cells. About 300 gigabases of sequencing data and approximately 85 million unique TCR sequences were included in an early release covering roughly 600 HLA-typed donors. Of the roughly 430 genotyped donors, 65% to 90% fell in the genetic ancestry cluster associated with self-reported Caucasian donors. The study aimed to test whether signatures of past pathogen exposure could be identified by cataloging public T cell receptors. The T cell repertoires of several hundred subjects were profiled by immunosequencing and related to cytomegalovirus serostatus. Besides the first cohort of roughly 660 subjects, a separate validation cohort made up of 120 different subjects was used. The study combined high-throughput TCR immunosequencing, statistical association of individual TCRs with disease status, and machine learning to predict cytomegalovirus infection status. A later analysis re-analyzed previously published TCR beta repertoires from about 730 donors and added high-resolution HLA genotyping to study TCR occurrence patterns. Rather than drawing on any new phenotypic data, the later analysis identified candidate immune exposures from TCR beta sequences and the way those sequences occurred across donors. An earlier analysis of approximately 500 of the donors applied high-throughput TCR beta sequencing to assess whether each TCR beta V gene segment acted as functional or pseudogenic. Donor age, sex, ethnicity and CMV serostatus were compiled together with the repertoire data. A later genetic analysis took genome-wide SNP genotypes for about 55% of the 666 donors and used that subset as a discovery cohort. All discovery cohort repertoires had been generated using a single sequencing platform. Class I and class II HLA loci were covered by the typing at four-digit resolution. Typing coverage differed by locus: A, B, C, DRB1 and DQB1 were typed in roughly 620-630 donors, DQA1 in about 500, DPA1 in some 610, and DPB1 in just under 480. About five DR-DQ haplotypes were treated as single units for association and clustering because of strong linkage in the cohort. Across 300 to 400 genotyped donors of the cohort, an average of about 200,000 unique TCR beta nucleotide sequences per donor were sequenced, and 15% to 20% of those sequences were non-productive.

Results and caveats for the whole study, not just this receptor: Linkage disequilibrium might explain the correlated functional status among segregating V segments, but an unknown experimental factor could not be excluded. Roughly uniform sequencing depth across donors was assumed in presence/absence analyses, although this assumption may not hold. In a later analysis, TCR association rates were found to vary across HLA loci, with the most associated TCRs seen for DRB1 alleles and the fewest for HLA-C alleles. An earlier analysis of 450 to 750 of the donors showed that most TCR beta V segments appeared in productive rearrangements either about 87% or about 30% of the time, which broadly matched IMGT annotations. Over 15 rarely observed V segments, including chromosome 9 orphons, were excluded from the earlier analysis of 550 to 700 of the donors because counts were too low. When HLA alleles, especially DR and DQ, strongly co-occurred, attributing TCR associations to individual alleles was difficult. The classifier was reported to diagnose cytomegalovirus status with high specificity and sensitivity in both the original and validation cohorts. In vitro tests confirmed that a few of the cytomegalovirus-associated TCR beta chains recognize cytomegalovirus antigens. It was suggested by the authors that the approach could potentially be generalized to other disease states and immunological phenotypes. A later genetic analysis associated a missense DCLRE1C variant with V-gene and J-gene trimming of TCR beta chains, and an independent cohort replicated the association. A group of highly shared sequence variants was considered likely to be a technical artifact of the sequencing pipeline. Most CMV-associated TCR beta chains appeared to be HLA-restricted in a later analysis, and the HLA associations seemed to be driven largely by CMV exposure. HLA typing was unavailable for some donors at each locus, so association tests used only the typed subset. A later analysis reported that several top co-occurrence clusters appeared linked to parvovirus B19, influenza, CMV and Epstein-Barr virus. CMV serostatus was the only immune exposure information available for the cohort. In a later analysis, some 18,000 TCR beta sequences were associated with specific HLA alleles at a false discovery rate of 0.05. Some IMGT-functional V segments, including TRBV6-2 and TRBV6-3, could not be distinguished by the 87-base-pair reads and were therefore excluded. Most TCR sequences were observed very rarely across donors, whereas some public TCRs were present in many individuals. A further reported finding was that TCR beta sequences accurately predicted the HLA-A and HLA-B alleles for most subjects in the first cohort. Only TCR beta chains were sequenced in this cohort, and the absence of alpha or paired-chain data limited detectable features. Compared with equally common non-associated chains, HLA-associated TCR beta chains in a later analysis were more clonally expanded and had lower generation probabilities. Compared with the roughly 710-donor mean, donors in an Asian-associated ancestry cluster had fewer N-insertions in productive TCRs, according to a later genetic analysis. In the study, about 150 TCR beta chains were listed as associated with cytomegalovirus.

The CDR3, from cysteine to phenylalanine, totals 18 residues. CDR3 DNA is the only sequence kept; it has 54 bases, read in frame from the first base. CDR1 LNHDA and CDR2 SQIVND are derived from the germline V gene (reference sequence). Trimming takes 9 bases from V and 4 bases from J, and the germline ends sit 30 bases apart. About this clone itself: There is no known antigen for this receptor. It has no much larger one-base neighbor in the sample; base qualities were not kept.

The cohort was made up of around 720 healthy bone marrow donors. At the time of sampling, all cohort members were nominally healthy, though unrecorded immune exposures were likely present. The donor tested CMV seronegative, placing the donor among the 350 or so seronegative members of the cohort. A peripheral blood sample was collected from each donor, and TCR beta sequencing was performed on peripheral blood mononuclear cells. The Qiagen DNeasy Blood Extraction Kit was used to extract genomic DNA from the blood cell samples. Preparation of the library involved the immunoSEQ multiplex PCR assay. The multiplex PCR relied on a mix of 60 forward primers for TCR Vbeta segments and 13 reverse primers for TCR Jbeta segments. The CDR3 region of rearranged TCR beta genes was amplified from genomic DNA with a multiplex PCR assay. The Illumina HiSeq System was used to sequence the amplified TCR beta libraries as 87-base-pair reads. Concerning the study's data processing: Across the roughly 700 repertoires, a later analysis counted 75 million to 90 million unique TCR beta chains, around 11 million of which were shared by at least two donors. Raw reads were error-corrected and collapsed into unique sequences by a nearest-neighbor algorithm in which closely related sequences were merged to remove PCR and sequencing errors. CDR3 sequences were aligned to IMGT reference sequences to assign V, D and J gene segments. For a sequence to be retained, at least a six-nucleotide match to both a V gene segment and a J gene segment was required. Rearrangements were classified as productive when the CDR3 lacked stop codons and remained in frame with V and J, and all other rearrangements were classified as non-productive. Following IMGT convention, CDR3 was defined as the stretch from the second conserved V-encoded cysteine up to the conserved J-encoded phenylalanine. The earlier analysis of about 530 of the donors excluded any sequence lacking an unambiguous match to a single V gene segment. An earlier analysis of just under 600 of the donors called V segments functional above 56.7% productive rearrangements and segregating when the between-donor standard deviation exceeded 5%. A statistical classification framework was built for diagnosing cytomegalovirus status from the catalog of TCR beta chain sequences. A later analysis assigned V and J genes by comparing TCR nucleotide sequences with IMGT/GENE-DB human TR gene sequences. Using the TCRdist pipeline, a later analysis assigned CDR3 sequences along with most-parsimonious VDJ recombination scenarios. In a later analysis, every TCR beta chain was defined by the combination of its CDR3 amino acid sequence and its V-gene family, and reads without a unique V-gene family were dropped. A later analysis removed 600 or so highly shared, low-generation-probability nucleotide sequences to deal with suspected cross-contamination and a sequencing artifact. A later analysis calculated a clonal expansion index for each public chain from normalized within-repertoire ranks of inferred template counts. In a later analysis, generation probabilities were computed with a VDJ recombination model fitted to out-of-frame rearrangements, and the resulting probabilities were checked against IGoR. Hypergeometric tests were used in a later analysis to score TCR-TCR, TCR-HLA and TCR-CMV co-occurrence, with a repertoire-size bias correction applied to the TCR pairs. A later analysis estimated false discovery rates by permuting HLA or CMV assignments 20 times. In a later analysis, co-occurring TCRs were grouped using DBSCAN, with TCRdist sequence similarity added in when clustering inside HLA-allele-positive subsets. Repertoires with fewer than 30,000 or more than 120,000 public chains, plus five repertoires with anomalous nucleotide sharing, were excluded from co-occurrence clustering. Not all clones reach the TCRdb copy of this immuneACCESS table, which keeps in-frame sequences only. Checked studies attribute under half of the gap to unresolved V genes and leave the rest unexplained. Clone size and V and J calls were adopted from that table, with D and trimming inferred from the DNA. This sample gives around 130,000 clones in total; roughly three fifths of them show up just once. Of the sample, around 6% falls within the top ten clones.

Sequenced input: PBMCs. This chain is built from TRBV19 and TRBJ1-2; matching of 6 bases hints at TRBD1 as the D gene. The TCR was taken from a woman between 55 and 75 years old in good health and CMV-seronegative. The CDR3 is CASATITTGRGASYGYTF. The nucleotide sequence reads as follows: TGTGCCAGCGCAACGATAACCACGGGACGGGGGGCTTCCTATGGCTACACCTTC.